This T cell receptor (beta chain) comes out of a study of OX40 agonist ivuxolimab in advanced cancers. Germline CDR1 MNHEY, CDR2 SMNVEV (reference sequence). The CDR3 contains 14 residues. The V gene lost 6 bases and the J gene lost 6 bases, with 15 bases spanning the gap. Method: immunoSEQ multiplex PCR; TCRdb's copy keeps in-frame clones and lacks some. The table records 60,000 to 85,000 clones, over 85% of them present only once. Notes on the study in general: At doses 0.1 to 3.0 mg/kg, CD4+ and CD8+ clones expanded.

On this clone: As yet, its antigen is unknown.

The receptor was derived from an adult with an advanced solid tumor such as melanoma, head and neck, liver or kidney cancer. This specimen consisted of CD4+ or CD8+ T cells sorted from blood, obtained in a trial of the OX40 agonist ivuxolimab. This chain connects TRBV27 to TRBJ2-1; D possibly corresponds to TRBD2 (5 bases). The DNA of the CDR3 is TGTGCCAGCAGCCCCCGAAAGCGGAGCAATGAGCAGTTCTTC. Translation gives CASSPRKRSNEQFF.